This T cell receptor (beta chain) was observed in a study of regulatory T cells in long-lasting Graves disease. Regarding time point: newly diagnosed GD, antithyroid drugs for less than 3 months. Extracted RNA from PBMCs served as the source of the TCR library. This clonotype was observed many times. CDR3-region Arm-PCR and iRepertoire HTBI primers produced the TCR beta libraries. TCRdb re-analysed the multiplex PCR reads in MiXCR, keeping a single row per CDR3 protein. This table has about 500,000 distinct CDR3 sequences, about 17% appearing once. These same records also appear under a second study, on T cells in Graves' hyperthyroidism and ophthalmopathy.

The clonotype originates from a man aged 35-49 years with Graves disease. This specimen was peripheral blood mononuclear cells (PBMCs), taken at new diagnosis, from a patient treated with antithyroid drugs.

This chain's CDR3 is CASSLASGAHEQYF. The CDR3 nucleotides read TGTGCCAGCAGCTTAGCCTCAGGGGCCCACGAGCAGTACTTC. J is TRBJ2-7 and V is TRBV7-9; maybe TRBD1 (6 bases). The CDR3 covers 14 residues. Trimming took off 0 bases at V and 5 bases at J, with 11 bases between the two ends. Germline CDR1 reads SEHNR; CDR2 reads FQNEAQ (reference sequence).